These T cell receptor beta chains were read from a single sample in a study of read filtering for tumor transcriptome and immune sequencing. TCRdb passed the reads through MiXCR, listing each CDR3 protein once. There are approximately 140,000 distinct CDR3 sequences in the sample; over 10% occur only once, and 7.5% to 10% lies in the top ten. Sequenced sample: a population of CD138-negative cells sorted from bone marrow. The receptor set was obtained from a donor aged 40 or over with multiple myeloma. Each CDR3 is given without its conserved first and last residue.

j_gene: TRBJ2-5; v_gene: TRBV29-1; CDR3aa: SVESGGETQY
j_gene: TRBJ2-2; v_gene: TRBV20-1; CDR3aa: SAIAGGLTGELF
j_gene: TRBJ2-7; v_gene: TRBV20-1; CDR3aa: SARVYGESSYEQY
j_gene: TRBJ1-6; v_gene: TRBV9; CDR3aa: ASSATGVSYNSPLH
j_gene: TRBJ2-2; v_gene: TRBV7-9; CDR3aa: ASSVGLVMGTRELF
j_gene: TRBJ2-7; v_gene: TRBV18; CDR3aa: ASSLGQVYEQY
j_gene: TRBJ1-5; v_gene: TRBV13; CDR3aa: ASSLGGWNQPQH
j_gene: TRBJ2-7; v_gene: TRBV19; CDR3aa: ASGPGEAYEQY
j_gene: TRBJ2-3; v_gene: TRBV28; CDR3aa: ASSLAGTDTQY
j_gene: TRBJ2-7; v_gene: TRBV27; CDR3aa: ASSLESVGYEQY
j_gene: TRBJ2-3; v_gene: TRBV7-9; CDR3aa: ASSKEARGLVTDTQY
j_gene: TRBJ2-6; v_gene: TRBV5-1; CDR3aa: ASSFGRPGANVLT
j_gene: TRBJ2-1; v_gene: TRBV6-2/TRBV6-3; CDR3aa: ASSPGQVQDNEQF
j_gene: TRBJ2-1; v_gene: TRBV7-9; CDR3aa: ASSSGRTSCNEQF
j_gene: TRBJ2-7; v_gene: TRBV30; CDR3aa: AWMRGRGVV
j_gene: TRBJ1-4; v_gene: TRBV7-9; CDR3aa: ASSFAPLWWDEKLF
j_gene: TRBJ2-3; v_gene: TRBV5-1; CDR3aa: ASSWASGSTDTQY
j_gene: TRBJ2-7; v_gene: TRBV19; CDR3aa: ASSIRDFPYEQY
j_gene: TRBJ2-1; v_gene: TRBV5-1; CDR3aa: ASSLEGRGESGNTYNEQF
j_gene: TRBJ1-1; v_gene: TRBV13; CDR3aa: ASSPPGLGHTEAF
j_gene: TRBJ2-3; v_gene: TRBV20-1; CDR3aa: SAPPTTSDTQY
j_gene: TRBJ2-1; v_gene: TRBV7-6; CDR3aa: ASSNPTSGRAGNEQF
j_gene: TRBJ2-3; v_gene: TRBV24-1; CDR3aa: ATSGEGIWDTQY
j_gene: TRBJ2-2; v_gene: TRBV24-1; CDR3aa: ATSDLGTKNTGELF
j_gene: TRBJ2-3; v_gene: TRBV5-8; CDR3aa: ASSEGTSGNVDTQY
j_gene: TRBJ2-5; v_gene: TRBV20-1; CDR3aa: SATPSGGARGTQY
j_gene: TRBJ2-7; v_gene: TRBV2; CDR3aa: ASSEAQGLISYEQY
j_gene: TRBJ2-3; v_gene: TRBV12-3/TRBV12-4; CDR3aa: ASSPTRTGTDTQY
j_gene: TRBJ1-4; v_gene: TRBV9; CDR3aa: ASSVADNREKLF
j_gene: TRBJ2-2; v_gene: TRBV24-1; CDR3aa: ATSDRTLMGELF
j_gene: TRBJ2-1; v_gene: TRBV5-1; CDR3aa: ASSLQRLAGNNEQF
j_gene: TRBJ2-2; v_gene: TRBV29-1; CDR3aa: SVFGGTGELF
j_gene: TRBJ2-2; v_gene: TRBV4-1; CDR3aa: ASSQELRTGELF
j_gene: TRBJ2-7; v_gene: TRBV20-1; CDR3aa: SARGSLGQGDTYEQY
j_gene: TRBJ1-1; v_gene: TRBV12-3/TRBV12-4; CDR3aa: ASGGQATTLAF
j_gene: TRBJ2-1; v_gene: TRBV5-1; CDR3aa: ASTYSGSGYNEQF
j_gene: TRBJ1-2; v_gene: TRBV10-3; CDR3aa: AIKSPANYGYT
j_gene: TRBJ2-2; v_gene: TRBV20-1; CDR3aa: SAQDGSGELF
j_gene: TRBJ2-5; v_gene: TRBV7-2; CDR3aa: ASSREQSETQY
j_gene: TRBJ2-3; v_gene: TRBV7-2; CDR3aa: ASSSQIGPTDTQY
j_gene: TRBJ1-5; v_gene: TRBV30; CDR3aa: AWSDNEGQPQH
j_gene: TRBJ2-3; v_gene: TRBV7-2; CDR3aa: ASSLADRPQDTQY
j_gene: TRBJ2-7; v_gene: TRBV9; CDR3aa: ASSVEAGTPTYEQY
j_gene: TRBJ2-5; v_gene: TRBV7-2; CDR3aa: ASSPDWDRGSLQETQY
j_gene: TRBJ1-5; v_gene: TRBV20-1; CDR3aa: SARHQPQH
j_gene: TRBJ2-1; v_gene: TRBV5-1; CDR3aa: ARSLPVTSSGNEQF
j_gene: TRBJ2-3; v_gene: TRBV19; CDR3aa: ASTSGRSSDTQY
j_gene: TRBJ2-1; v_gene: TRBV15; CDR3aa: ATSRHRDQSYNEQF
j_gene: TRBJ2-6; v_gene: TRBV27; CDR3aa: ASSRFGVGANVLT
j_gene: TRBJ1-5; v_gene: TRBV7-9; CDR3aa: ASSPHDGVNQPQH
j_gene: TRBJ2-1; v_gene: TRBV4-1; CDR3aa: ASSPGGGGGGEQF
j_gene: TRBJ1-3; v_gene: TRBV24-1; CDR3aa: ATSDPLGNTIY
j_gene: TRBJ2-5; v_gene: TRBV29-1; CDR3aa: SAMALAGDGTQY
j_gene: TRBJ1-1; v_gene: TRBV12-3/TRBV12-4; CDR3aa: ASSLRHLNTVAF
j_gene: TRBJ2-3; v_gene: TRBV25-1; CDR3aa: ASSEYGTSGRFTDTQY